Listed below are T cell receptor beta chains from one sample, sequenced in a study of CDR3 diversity in severe acne. TCRdb redid the calling of the PCR reads with MiXCR, one entry per CDR3 protein. The table includes around 100,000 distinct CDR3 sequences, under 60% detected once. Specimen: blood. The receptors originated from a male donor with acne. Both conserved end residues are trimmed from each CDR3. The order of the fields is CDR3 protein, clone size, J gene, V gene. A row's size may be missing; if present it is once, few, many or a size class.

CDR3aa: AGGTDQETQY
abundance: -
j_gene: TRBJ2-5
v_gene: TRBV6-5

CDR3aa: ASSILAGNDEQY
abundance: -
j_gene: TRBJ2-7
v_gene: TRBV19

CDR3aa: ASSPPGHLRETQY
abundance: -
j_gene: TRBJ2-5
v_gene: TRBV27

CDR3aa: VRWIGGSGGQY
abundance: once
j_gene: TRBJ2-7
v_gene: TRBV5-4

CDR3aa: SAYAADKLIQETQY
abundance: -
j_gene: TRBJ2-5
v_gene: TRBV20-1

CDR3aa: ASMGETQY
abundance: -
j_gene: TRBJ2-5
v_gene: TRBV5-6

CDR3aa: ASSPRTWRGTSTDTQY
abundance: -
j_gene: TRBJ2-3
v_gene: TRBV4-1

CDR3aa: ASSSGQGAISELF
abundance: -
j_gene: TRBJ2-2
v_gene: TRBV11-3

CDR3aa: SARATGTGQETQY
abundance: -
j_gene: TRBJ2-5
v_gene: TRBV20-1

CDR3aa: ATSRSIKGGSYGYT
abundance: many
j_gene: TRBJ1-2
v_gene: TRBV15

CDR3aa: ATSFPPGQGASEAF
abundance: -
j_gene: TRBJ1-1
v_gene: TRBV7-8

CDR3aa: ASSQGTFGEQY
abundance: -
j_gene: TRBJ2-7
v_gene: TRBV7-8

CDR3aa: ASSLMGGYEQY
abundance: once
j_gene: TRBJ2-7
v_gene: TRBV7-3

CDR3aa: ASSLIGTKVFSPLH
abundance: few
j_gene: TRBJ1-6
v_gene: TRBV27

CDR3aa: SARETGGGYEQY
abundance: once
j_gene: TRBJ2-7
v_gene: TRBV20-1

CDR3aa: ASSLGTGEQY
abundance: few
j_gene: TRBJ2-7
v_gene: TRBV7-8

CDR3aa: SVPGQMGHGYT
abundance: many
j_gene: TRBJ1-2
v_gene: TRBV29-1

CDR3aa: ASSFSGRGTGELF
abundance: -
j_gene: TRBJ2-2
v_gene: TRBV7-2

CDR3aa: ASSERAGGWTGELF
abundance: many
j_gene: TRBJ2-2
v_gene: TRBV6-1

CDR3aa: ASRTGQRADEQY
abundance: -
j_gene: TRBJ2-7
v_gene: TRBV10-3

CDR3aa: ATSDLKDIQETQY
abundance: many
j_gene: TRBJ2-5
v_gene: TRBV24-1

CDR3aa: ASSPGTGAHEQY
abundance: -
j_gene: TRBJ2-7
v_gene: TRBV7-3

CDR3aa: ASSTLGLAPTGELF
abundance: -
j_gene: TRBJ2-2
v_gene: TRBV25-1

CDR3aa: ASSVVPLAEQETQY
abundance: -
j_gene: TRBJ2-5
v_gene: TRBV7-9

CDR3aa: ASSPNNPGQLF
abundance: -
j_gene: TRBJ1-4
v_gene: TRBV9

CDR3aa: ASSPRGQGEETQY
abundance: -
j_gene: TRBJ2-5
v_gene: TRBV13

CDR3aa: ASSSGLAAGYEQY
abundance: -
j_gene: TRBJ2-7
v_gene: TRBV7-2

CDR3aa: ASSDVTGSGYT
abundance: -
j_gene: TRBJ1-2
v_gene: TRBV6-5

CDR3aa: ATSDFNNEQF
abundance: few
j_gene: TRBJ2-1
v_gene: TRBV24-1

CDR3aa: ASSPGGSYNEQF
abundance: many
j_gene: TRBJ2-1
v_gene: TRBV7-3

CDR3aa: SVEGLAGGPTNADTQY
abundance: -
j_gene: TRBJ2-3
v_gene: TRBV29-1

CDR3aa: ASSESVGAYNEQF
abundance: -
j_gene: TRBJ2-1
v_gene: TRBV10-2

CDR3aa: AISEQGFDSGNTIY
abundance: many
j_gene: TRBJ1-3
v_gene: TRBV10-3

CDR3aa: ASSLRLAFYEQY
abundance: many
j_gene: TRBJ2-7
v_gene: TRBV7-2

CDR3aa: ASSLRGVPLH
abundance: -
j_gene: TRBJ1-6
v_gene: TRBV28

CDR3aa: ASSSPGGPTEAF
abundance: -
j_gene: TRBJ1-1
v_gene: TRBV7-9